Listed below are T cell receptor beta chains from one sample, sequenced in a study of identical twins. TCRdb re-called the 5' RACE reads with MiXCR, one entry per CDR3 protein. The sample lists some 1,700,000 distinct CDR3 sequences, around a third occurring once. The sample taken for sequencing was cord blood. The receptor source for this set is a newborn girl in good health. The CDR3 runs from the conserved cysteine through the conserved F or W. A D gene is named only where the DNA matches it firmly. The size entry is marked missing in some rows and otherwise reads once, few, many or a size class.

size,V,J,D,CDR3,DNA
few,TRBV18,TRBJ1-4,-,CASSPRLVATNEKLFF,TGTGCCAGCTCACCTCGCCTGGTTGCAACTAATGAAAAACTGTTTTTT
-,TRBV10-3,TRBJ2-3,-,CATAADAQYF,TGTGCCACGGCAGCCGATGCGCAGTATTTT
many,TRBV20-1,TRBJ1-2,-,CSLGSYGYTF,TGCAGTTTGGGGAGCTATGGCTACACCTTC
few,TRBV6-2/TRBV6-3,TRBJ2-7,-,CASSYSGHEQYF,TGTGCCAGCAGTTACTCGGGCCACGAGCAGTACTTC
few,TRBV14,TRBJ1-4,-,CASSQITGTRDEKLFF,TGTGCCAGCAGCCAAATAACCGGGACAAGGGATGAAAAACTGTTTTTT
many,TRBV12-3/TRBV12-4,TRBJ1-5,-,CASKRGIRQPQHF,TGTGCCAGCAAACGGGGTATAAGGCAGCCCCAGCATTTT
few,TRBV28,TRBJ1-4,-,CASRSRHHATNEKLFF,TGTGCCAGCAGGTCCCGTCATCACGCAACTAATGAAAAACTGTTTTTT
many,TRBV12-3/TRBV12-4,TRBJ2-7,-,CARPFSGSSYEQYF,TGTGCCAGACCCTTCTCCGGCAGCTCCTACGAGCAGTACTTC
-,TRBV12-3/TRBV12-4,TRBJ2-1,TRBD2,CASTNILSGSGGNEQFF,TGTGCCAGCACCAATATCTTAAGCGGGAGTGGGGGAAACGAGCAGTTCTTC
-,TRBV20-1,TRBJ2-1,TRBD2,CSPSGGGKRGKHEQFF,TGCAGTCCCTCCGGCGGGGGGAAAAGGGGGAAGCATGAGCAGTTCTTC
few,TRBV7-2,TRBJ2-1,TRBD2,CASSLAILAGAHNERFF,TGTGCCAGCAGCTTAGCAATCCTAGCGGGAGCCCACAATGAGCGGTTCTTC
few,TRBV20-1,TRBJ2-7,-,CSATFKVIDEQYF,TGCAGTGCTACCTTTAAGGTGATCGACGAGCAGTACTTC
few,TRBV6-6,TRBJ1-6,-,CASARTLENSPLHF,TGTGCCAGCGCCCGGACTCTGGAAAATTCACCCCTCCACTTT
once,TRBV12-3/TRBV12-4,TRBJ1-2,TRBD1,CASSLTGERVYTF,TGTGCCAGCAGCCTCACAGGGGAACGGGTTTACACCTTC
-,TRBV28,TRBJ2-7,TRBD2,CASSRRLAGLEEQYF,TGTGCCAGCAGCCGAAGACTAGCGGGGTTGGAAGAGCAGTACTTC
-,TRBV5-1,TRBJ1-4,-,CASSPSPGDEKLFF,TGCGCCAGCAGCCCGAGCCCAGGGGACGAAAAACTGTTTTTT
-,TRBV6-1,TRBJ1-2,-,CASSASRVYGYTF,TGTGCCAGCAGCGCCTCCAGGGTCTATGGCTACACCTTC
-,TRBV2,TRBJ1-1,TRBD1,CASRQGQGSEAFF,TGTGCCAGCAGACAAGGACAGGGTAGTGAAGCTTTCTTT
-,TRBV27,TRBJ2-5,-,CASSLSLGGFSEQYF,TGTGCCAGCAGTTTGTCACTAGGTGGTTTCAGTGAGCAGTACTTC
-,TRBV5-1,TRBJ2-2,TRBD2,CASSLREGLDLTGELFF,TGCGCCAGCAGCTTGCGCGAGGGACTAGACCTCACCGGGGAGCTGTTTTTT
few,TRBV12-3/TRBV12-4,TRBJ2-6,-,CASSPMLSPAPGANVLTF,TGTGCCAGCAGCCCCATGTTGAGTCCGGCTCCTGGGGCCAACGTCCTGACTTTC
-,TRBV7-8,TRBJ2-5,-,CASSSLRKGQETQYF,TGTGCCAGCAGCTCCCTTAGGAAGGGCCAAGAGACCCAGTACTTC
-,TRBV11-2,TRBJ2-1,TRBD1,CASSHLPDRGLAWAYNEQFF,TGTGCCAGCAGTCACCTGCCGGACAGGGGCCTAGCATGGGCCTACAATGAGCAGTTCTTC
many,TRBV28,TRBJ2-7,-,CASSSFYEQYF,TGTGCCAGCAGTTCCTTCTACGAGCAGTACTTC
few,TRBV7-2,TRBJ2-7,-,CASSPTDGGPPTYEQYF,TGTGCCAGCAGCCCAACGGACGGCGGACCCCCTACCTACGAGCAGTACTTC
-,TRBV3-1,TRBJ2-7,-,CASRQGRDSYEQYF,TGTGCCAGCAGGCAGGGGCGCGATTCCTACGAGCAGTACTTC
few,TRBV3-1,TRBJ1-2,-,CASSQTGFGYTF,TGTGCCAGCAGCCAGACGGGGTTTGGCTACACCTTC
-,TRBV5-1,TRBJ2-5,-,CASRAGDQETQYF,TGCGCCAGCAGAGCAGGGGACCAAGAGACCCAGTACTTC
-,TRBV10-3,TRBJ1-1,TRBD1,CAISAWTGGKGEAFF,TGTGCCATCAGTGCGTGGACAGGGGGTAAGGGTGAAGCTTTCTTT
-,TRBV5-6,TRBJ2-7,-,CASSLSNFYEQYF,TGTGCCAGCAGCTTGTCGAACTTTTACGAGCAGTACTTC
few,TRBV6-6,TRBJ2-3,TRBD2,CASSFPGLDTDTQYF,TGTGCCAGCAGTTTTCCGGGACTAGACACAGATACGCAGTATTTT
few,TRBV5-1,TRBJ2-5,-,CASAVSERETQYF,TGCGCCAGCGCGGTTAGCGAGAGAGAGACCCAGTACTTC
-,TRBV12-3/TRBV12-4,TRBJ2-1,TRBD2,CASSLTRLARGNEQFF,TGTGCCAGCAGTTTAACCAGACTAGCGAGGGGGAATGAGCAGTTCTTC
-,TRBV29-1,TRBJ2-6,-,CSVRDGTGANVLTF,TGCAGCGTCCGGGACGGTACTGGGGCCAACGTCCTGACTTTC
few,TRBV30,TRBJ2-1,-,CAWTDIFLLGNEQFF,TGTGCCTGGACGGACATTTTTCTCCTAGGCAATGAGCAGTTCTTC
many,TRBV29-1,TRBJ2-7,TRBD1,CSAGQAYEQYF,TGCAGCGCTGGACAGGCCTACGAGCAGTACTTC
few,TRBV10-3,TRBJ2-1,-,CAISPRGSNEQFF,TGTGCCATCAGTCCTAGGGGCTCCAATGAGCAGTTCTTC
few,TRBV20-1,TRBJ2-5,TRBD1,CSATRGETQYF,TGCAGTGCGACCAGGGGGGAGACCCAGTACTTC
-,TRBV7-2,TRBJ1-5,TRBD1,CASSTWGQINQPQHF,TGTGCCAGCAGCACCTGGGGACAGATCAATCAGCCCCAGCATTTT
-,TRBV30,TRBJ1-5,-,CAWSVGKGNLPQHF,TGTGCCTGGAGTGTAGGGAAGGGCAATCTGCCCCAGCATTTT
-,TRBV10-3,TRBJ1-5,-,CAISDMGGVNQPQHF,TGTGCCATCAGTGATATGGGGGGCGTGAATCAGCCCCAGCATTTT
few,TRBV5-6,TRBJ2-5,TRBD2,CASSLAGLLAEQQETQYF,TGTGCCAGCAGCTTGGCCGGATTACTAGCGGAGCAACAAGAGACCCAGTACTTC
many,TRBV29-1,TRBJ2-1,-,CSAGGGYLVNEQFF,TGCAGCGCCGGCGGGGGCTACCTGGTTAATGAGCAGTTCTTC
few,TRBV9,TRBJ2-1,-,CASSVVAGSSYNEQFF,TGTGCCAGCAGCGTAGTTGCGGGGAGCTCCTACAATGAGCAGTTCTTC
-,TRBV20-1,TRBJ2-3,TRBD2,CSASRAGVTDTQYF,TGCAGTGCTAGCCGGGCGGGAGTAACAGATACGCAGTATTTT
many,TRBV10-3,TRBJ2-3,TRBD2,CAISGGRATDTQYF,TGTGCCATCAGTGGCGGGAGGGCCACAGATACGCAGTATTTT
-,TRBV12-3/TRBV12-4,TRBJ2-7,TRBD2,CASGPGTSGKYEQYF,TGTGCCAGCGGTCCCGGGACTAGCGGGAAATACGAGCAGTACTTC
few,TRBV2,TRBJ2-2,-,CASSVSSGNTGELFF,TGTGCCAGCAGTGTATCGAGCGGTAACACCGGGGAGCTGTTTTTT
many,TRBV21-1,TRBJ1-1,-,CASSKGQNTEAFF,TGTGCCAGCAGCAAAGGACAGAACACTGAAGCTTTCTTT
-,TRBV20-1,TRBJ2-3,TRBD2,CSAQGLVKDTQYF,TGCAGTGCTCAGGGACTAGTAAAAGATACGCAGTATTTT
-,TRBV20-1,TRBJ1-4,TRBD1,CNARSTGTGSGKLFF,TGCAATGCTAGATCCACCGGGACAGGGAGTGGAAAACTGTTTTTT
once,TRBV10-1,TRBJ2-7,-,CARTQHLDRLEGYEQYF,TGCGCCCGCACCCAGCATCTAGACAGGTTGGAGGGCTACGAGCAGTACTTC
few,TRBV7-8,TRBJ1-2,TRBD1,CASSTDRAYGYTF,TGTGCCAGCAGCACCGACAGGGCCTATGGCTACACCTTC
once,TRBV6-1,TRBJ1-1,-,CASSDLAFF,TGTGCCAGCAGTGACCTGGCTTTCTTT